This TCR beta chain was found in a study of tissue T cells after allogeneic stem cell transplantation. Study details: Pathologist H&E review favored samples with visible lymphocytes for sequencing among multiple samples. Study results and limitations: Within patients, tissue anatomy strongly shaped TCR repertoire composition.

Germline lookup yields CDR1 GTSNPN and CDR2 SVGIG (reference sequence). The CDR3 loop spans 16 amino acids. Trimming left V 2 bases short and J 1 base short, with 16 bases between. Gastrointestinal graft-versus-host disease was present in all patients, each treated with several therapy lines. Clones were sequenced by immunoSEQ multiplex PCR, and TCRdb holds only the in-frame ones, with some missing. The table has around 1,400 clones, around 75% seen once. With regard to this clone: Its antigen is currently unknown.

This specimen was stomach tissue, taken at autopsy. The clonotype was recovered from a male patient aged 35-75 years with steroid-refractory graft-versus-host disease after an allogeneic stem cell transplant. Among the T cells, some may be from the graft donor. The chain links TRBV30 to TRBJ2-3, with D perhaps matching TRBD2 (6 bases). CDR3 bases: TGTGCCTGGAGTCCACCCGGGAGTTCTGGCACAGATACGCAGTATTTT. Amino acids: CAWSPPGSSGTDTQYF.